This entry lists 2 T cell receptor beta chains sequenced from one sample in a study of cytomegalovirus exposure and HLA in healthy donors. TCRdb's copy holds only in-frame clones and misses some; the assay was immunoSEQ multiplex PCR. The sample yields more than 200,000 clones, over 75% seen once. Material: PBMCs. These receptors originate from a man in his late teens or twenties in good health and CMV-seropositive.

The rearrangement joins TRBV29-1 to TRBJ2-1; TRBD1 matches 9 bases. CDR1 and CDR2 (germline): SQVTM, ANQGSEA. The V gene end was trimmed by 7 bases and the J gene end by 6 bases; junction bases not matched to a gene: 7. This CDR3 spans 13 amino acids. DNA of the CDR3: TGCAGCGCCACTCGGACAGGGGTCAATGAGCAGTTCTTC. Amino acid sequence: CSATRTGVNEQFF.

The chain is built from TRBV19 and TRBJ2-7, with TRBD2 identical over 7 bases. Germline-derived CDR1 and CDR2 are LNHDA and SQIVND (reference sequence). The CDR3 length is 14 residues. With V trimmed by 4 bases and J by 1 base, 4 bases remained unmatched. The CDR3 reads CASSRGGDSYEQYF. In DNA form, the CDR3 reads TGTGCCAGTAGTAGGGGAGGGGATTCCTACGAGCAGTACTTC.